A selection of T cell receptor beta chains follows, all from one sample in a study of cytomegalovirus exposure and HLA in healthy donors. The table came from immunoSEQ multiplex PCR; TCRdb's copy has only in-frame clones and leaves some out. The table lists roughly 100,000 clones, around 83% of them singletons. The sequencing input was PBMCs. These receptors all come from a female donor in good health and CMV-seropositive. CDR3s include the opening cysteine and the closing phenylalanine or tryptophan. A D gene is named only where the DNA matches it firmly. Size tells how often a clone was seen (once, few, many) or the class of an expanded clone, and some rows leave it out.

d_call j_call v_call clone_size cdr3_nt cdr3_aa
TRBD1 TRBJ1-1 TRBV18 . TGTGCCAGCTCAAAAGACAGGGCCCCCACTGAAGCTTTCTTT CASSKDRAPTEAFF
. TRBJ2-3 TRBV6-1 . TGTGCCAGCAGTGAATGGGGGCGACAGAGCACAGATACGCAGTATTTT CASSEWGRQSTDTQYF
TRBD2 TRBJ2-3 TRBV19 . TGTGCCAGTAGTCGCGGGACTAGCGGGACACTAGTTAGCACAGATACGCAGTATTTT CASSRGTSGTLVSTDTQYF
TRBD1 TRBJ2-7 TRBV19 . TGTGCCAGTAGTATAGGTCCTGGGGACAGCTCCTACGAGCAGTACTTC CASSIGPGDSSYEQYF
TRBD1 TRBJ1-1 TRBV2 once TGTGCCAGCAGGAGAGGAAGGGGACAGGGAGCAACTGAAGCTTTCTTT CASRRGRGQGATEAFF
TRBD1 TRBJ2-7 TRBV6-5 . TGTGCCAGCAGGGCAGGGGGCTTCCACGAGCAGTACTTC CASRAGGFHEQYF
. TRBJ2-5 TRBV11-2 . TGTGCCAGCAGTTTCGACCGGGCGGGGACCCAGTACTTC CASSFDRAGTQYF
TRBD1 TRBJ2-7 TRBV15 once TGTGCCACCAGCGCAGGGGGCCCCCAGGGCGAGCAGTACTTC CATSAGGPQGEQYF
. TRBJ2-7 TRBV27 . TGTGCCAGCACCCTATTAGGGCAGGGGGGCTACGAGCAGTACTTC CASTLLGQGGYEQYF
. TRBJ2-7 TRBV5-4 . TGTGCCAGCAGCACTCGTTTCGGGACTCCGGGCGAGCAGTACTTC CASSTRFGTPGEQYF
TRBD1 TRBJ2-7 TRBV29-1 . TGCAGCGTCCAAAACCGGGACAGGGGATACGAGCAGTACTTC CSVQNRDRGYEQYF
TRBD1 TRBJ1-2 TRBV10-3 . TGTGCCATCAGTGATCAGGGACAGGGGGCTGATGGCTACACCTTC CAISDQGQGADGYTF
TRBD2 TRBJ2-1 TRBV15 . TGTGCCACCAGCAGAGGGACTAGCGGGGGTTTCTACAATGAGCAGTTCTTC CATSRGTSGGFYNEQFF
. TRBJ1-1 TRBV28 . TGTGCCAGCAGTCCTCTTTTGAACACTGAAGCTTTCTTT CASSPLLNTEAFF
. TRBJ1-1 TRBV9 . TGTGCCAGCAGCGTAGGAAGGGAGGGGGAAGCTTTCTTT CASSVGREGEAFF
. TRBJ2-3 TRBV5-1 . TGCGCCAGCAGCTTGGAGGATGGAGATACGCAGTACTTT CASSLEDGDTQYF
TRBD1 TRBJ2-1 TRBV9 . TGTGCCAGCAGCGTAGGACAGGGTGTTTTTGAGCAGTTCTTC CASSVGQGVFEQFF
TRBD1 TRBJ2-2 TRBV11-2 . TGTGCCAGCAGCTCGTCAAGACAGGGGTGGACCGGGGAGCTGTTTTTT CASSSSRQGWTGELFF
TRBD1 TRBJ1-5 TRBV6-1 . TGTGCCAGCAGTGAAGCGCTTCTAAATCCGGCAGGGGGCGGCAATCAGCCCCAGCATTTT CASSEALLNPAGGGNQPQHF
TRBD2 TRBJ2-1 TRBV5-1 . TGCGCCAGCAGCTTGTCGGGACTAGCTTACAATGAGCAGTTCTTC CASSLSGLAYNEQFF
. TRBJ2-1 TRBV7-3 . TGTGCCAGCAGCGACACAGGGCCCTACAATGAGCAGTTCTTC CASSDTGPYNEQFF
TRBD1 TRBJ2-3 TRBV19 . TGTGCCAGTAGTACGACAGGGGAGGAAACAGATACGCAGTATTTT CASSTTGEETDTQYF
TRBD1 TRBJ1-1 TRBV27 few TGTGCCAGCAGTTTCTTCGGAGTAGGGGGCTCTAACACTGAAGCTTTCTTT CASSFFGVGGSNTEAFF
. TRBJ2-7 TRBV6-1 . TGTGCCAGCAGTGAAATGGGAGGTGGCTTCTACGAGCAGTACTTC CASSEMGGGFYEQYF
TRBD2 TRBJ2-7 TRBV29-1 . TGCAGCGCCGGGACTAGCGGGAGTGGTGAGCAGTACTTC CSAGTSGSGEQYF
. TRBJ2-3 TRBV7-9 . TGTGCCAGCAGCTTAACGCGGGCAGGCACAGATACGCAGTATTTT CASSLTRAGTDTQYF
. TRBJ1-5 TRBV4-1 few TGCGCCAGCAGCCAAGGTGGAGGAAGCAATCAGCCCCAGCATTTT CASSQGGGSNQPQHF
TRBD2 TRBJ2-7 TRBV28 . TGTGCCAGCACCCCGACTAGCACCGGATACGAGCAGTACTTC CASTPTSTGYEQYF
TRBD1 TRBJ1-4 TRBV7-9 . TGTGCCAGCAGCTGGTTTGGGACAGGCGGTAATGAAAAACTGTTTTTT CASSWFGTGGNEKLFF
TRBD1 TRBJ1-3 TRBV7-9 . TGTGCCAGCAGCCAGAACAGGGGCGATTTTGGAAACACCATATATTTT CASSQNRGDFGNTIYF
TRBD2 TRBJ2-7 TRBV29-1 . TGCAGCGTAGAGCTAGCGGGGGCCGTTTACGAGCAGTACTTC CSVELAGAVYEQYF